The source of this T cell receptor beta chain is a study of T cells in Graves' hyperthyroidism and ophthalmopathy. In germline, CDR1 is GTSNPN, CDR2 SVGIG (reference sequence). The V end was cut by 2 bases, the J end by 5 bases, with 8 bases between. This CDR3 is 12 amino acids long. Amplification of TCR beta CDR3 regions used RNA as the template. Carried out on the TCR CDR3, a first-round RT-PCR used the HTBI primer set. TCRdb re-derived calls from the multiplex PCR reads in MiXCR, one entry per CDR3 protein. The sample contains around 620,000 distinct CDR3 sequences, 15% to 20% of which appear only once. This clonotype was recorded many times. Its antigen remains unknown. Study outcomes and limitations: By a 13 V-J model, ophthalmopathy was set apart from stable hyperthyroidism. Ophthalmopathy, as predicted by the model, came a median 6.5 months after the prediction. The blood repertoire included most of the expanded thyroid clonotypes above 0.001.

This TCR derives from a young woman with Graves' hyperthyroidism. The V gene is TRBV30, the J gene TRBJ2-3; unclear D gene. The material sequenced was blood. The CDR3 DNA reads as TGTGCCTGGAGTCATCAAGAAGATACGCAGTATTTT. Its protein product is CAWSHQEDTQYF.